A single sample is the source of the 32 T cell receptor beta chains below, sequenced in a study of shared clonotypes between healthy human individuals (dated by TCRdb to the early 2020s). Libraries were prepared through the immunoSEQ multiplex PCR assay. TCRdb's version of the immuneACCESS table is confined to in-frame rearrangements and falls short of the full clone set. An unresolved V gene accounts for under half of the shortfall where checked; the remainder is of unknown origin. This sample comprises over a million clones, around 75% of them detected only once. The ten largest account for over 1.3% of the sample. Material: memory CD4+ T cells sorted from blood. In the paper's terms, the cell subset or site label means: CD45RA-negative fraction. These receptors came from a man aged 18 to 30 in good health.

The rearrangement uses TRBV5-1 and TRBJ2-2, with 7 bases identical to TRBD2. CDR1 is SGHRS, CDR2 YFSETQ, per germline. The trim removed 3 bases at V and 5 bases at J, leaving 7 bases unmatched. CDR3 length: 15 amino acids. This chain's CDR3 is CASSSTGGYTGELFF. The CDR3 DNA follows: TGCGCCAGCAGCTCGACGGGGGGATATACCGGGGAGCTGTTTTTT.

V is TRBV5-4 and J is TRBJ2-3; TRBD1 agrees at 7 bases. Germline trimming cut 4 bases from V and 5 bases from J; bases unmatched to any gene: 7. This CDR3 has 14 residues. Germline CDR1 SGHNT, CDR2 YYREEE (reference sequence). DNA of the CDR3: TGTGCCAGCAGCAAAAAGGGGGCGGGAGATACGCAGTATTTT. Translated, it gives CASSKKGAGDTQYF.

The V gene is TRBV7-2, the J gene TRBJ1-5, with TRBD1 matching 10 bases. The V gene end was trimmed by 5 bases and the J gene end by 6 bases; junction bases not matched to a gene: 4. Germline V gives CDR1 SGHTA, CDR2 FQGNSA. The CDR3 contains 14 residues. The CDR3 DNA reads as TGTGCCAGCAGCACTCGGGACAGGGGTCAGCCCCAGCATTTT. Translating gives CASSTRDRGQPQHF. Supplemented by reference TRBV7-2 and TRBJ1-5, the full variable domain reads GAGVSQSPSNKVTEKGKDVELRCDPISGHTALYWYRQSLGQGLEFLIYFQGNSAPDKSGLPSDRFSAERTGGSVSTLTIQRTQQEDSAVYLCASSTRDRGQPQHFGDGTRLSIL.

The CDR3 DNA follows: TGTGCCAGCAGCTTAGGAAGGGTGAACACTGAAGCTTTCTTT. Protein sequence: CASSLGRVNTEAFF. The genes are TRBV7-2 and TRBJ1-1, with D uncertain. CDR1 is SGHTA and CDR2 is FQGNSA in the germline V gene. The CDR3 loop spans 14 amino acids. V lost 1 base and J lost 0, with 6 bases in between.

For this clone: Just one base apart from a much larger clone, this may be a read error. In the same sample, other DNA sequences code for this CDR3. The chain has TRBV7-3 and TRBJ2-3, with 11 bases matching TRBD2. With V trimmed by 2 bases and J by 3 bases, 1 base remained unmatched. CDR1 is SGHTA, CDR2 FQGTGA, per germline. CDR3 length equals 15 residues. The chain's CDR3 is CASSLASGGTDTQYF. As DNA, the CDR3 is TGTGCCAGCAGCTTAGCTAGCGGGGGGACAGATACGCAGTATTTT.

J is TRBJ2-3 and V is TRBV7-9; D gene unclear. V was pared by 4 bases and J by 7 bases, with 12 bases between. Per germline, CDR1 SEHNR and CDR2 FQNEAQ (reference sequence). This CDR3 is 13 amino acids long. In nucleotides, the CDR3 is TGTGCCAGCAGCTGGGCCCAATCAAATACGCAGTATTTT. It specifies CASSWAQSNTQYF.

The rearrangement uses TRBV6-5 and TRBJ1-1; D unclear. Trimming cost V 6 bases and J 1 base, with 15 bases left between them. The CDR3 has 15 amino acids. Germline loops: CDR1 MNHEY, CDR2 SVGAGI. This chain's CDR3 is CASRRHLNENTEAFF. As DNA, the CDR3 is TGTGCCAGCAGACGACACCTAAATGAGAACACTGAAGCTTTCTTT.

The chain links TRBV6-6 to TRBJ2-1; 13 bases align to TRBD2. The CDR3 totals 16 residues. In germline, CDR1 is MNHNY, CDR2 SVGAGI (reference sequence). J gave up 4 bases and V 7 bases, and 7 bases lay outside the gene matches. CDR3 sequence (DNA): TGTGCCAGCATGGGCCAACTAGCGGGAGGGTACAATGAGCAGTTCTTC. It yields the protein CASMGQLAGGYNEQFF.

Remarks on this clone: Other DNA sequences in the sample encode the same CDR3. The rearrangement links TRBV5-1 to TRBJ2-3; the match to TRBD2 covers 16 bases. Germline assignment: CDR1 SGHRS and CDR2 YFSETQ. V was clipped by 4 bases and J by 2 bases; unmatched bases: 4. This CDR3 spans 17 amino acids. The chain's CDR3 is CASSLGTSGGVTDTQYF. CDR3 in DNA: TGCGCCAGCAGCCTTGGGACTAGCGGGGGGGTCACAGATACGCAGTATTTT. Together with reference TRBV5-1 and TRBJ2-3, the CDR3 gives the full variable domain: KAGVTQTPRYLIKTRGQQVTLSCSPISGHRSVSWYQQTPGQGLQFLFEYFSETQRNKGNFPGRFSGRQFSNSRSEMNVSTLELGDSALYLCASSLGTSGGVTDTQYFGPGTRLTVL.

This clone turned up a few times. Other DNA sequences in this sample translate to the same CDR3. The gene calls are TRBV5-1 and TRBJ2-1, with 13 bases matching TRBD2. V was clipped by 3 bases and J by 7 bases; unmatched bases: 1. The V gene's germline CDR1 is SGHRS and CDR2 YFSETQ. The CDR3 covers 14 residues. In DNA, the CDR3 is TGCGCCAGCAGCTCGGGACTAGCGGGAAATGAGCAGTTCTTC. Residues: CASSSGLAGNEQFF.

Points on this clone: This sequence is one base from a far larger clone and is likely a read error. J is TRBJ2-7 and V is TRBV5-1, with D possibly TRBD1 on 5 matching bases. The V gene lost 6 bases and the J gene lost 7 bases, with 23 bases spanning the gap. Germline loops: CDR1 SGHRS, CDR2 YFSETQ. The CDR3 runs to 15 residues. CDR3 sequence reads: CASNQTDSLVGEQYF. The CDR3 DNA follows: TGCGCCAGCAACCAGACTGACAGCCTAGTTGGGGAGCAGTACTTC.

In DNA, the CDR3 is TGTGCCAGCAGCTTGATACTACCAGGGAGGGTTAATGAAGCTTTCTTT. Amino acids: CASSLILPGRVNEAFF. The genes are TRBV7-2 and TRBJ1-1, with a possible D match to TRBD1 (5 bases). Trimming pared 3 bases from V and 7 bases from J, leaving 21 bases between. Germline V gene sequence: CDR1 SGHTA, CDR2 FQGNSA. CDR3 size: 16 residues.

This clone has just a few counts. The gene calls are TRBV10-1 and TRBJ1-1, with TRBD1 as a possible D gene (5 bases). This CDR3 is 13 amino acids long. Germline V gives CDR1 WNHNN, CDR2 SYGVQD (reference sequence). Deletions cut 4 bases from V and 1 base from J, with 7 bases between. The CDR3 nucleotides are TGCGCCAGCAGTGTACAGGAGAACACTGAAGCTTTCTTT. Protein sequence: CASSVQENTEAFF.

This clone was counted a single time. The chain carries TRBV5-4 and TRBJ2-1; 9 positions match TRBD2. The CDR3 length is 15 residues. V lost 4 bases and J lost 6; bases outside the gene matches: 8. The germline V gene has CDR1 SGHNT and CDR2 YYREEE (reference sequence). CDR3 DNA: TGTGCCAGCAGCCTTAGCGGGAGTTTCCCCAATGAGCAGTTCTTC. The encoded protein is CASSLSGSFPNEQFF.

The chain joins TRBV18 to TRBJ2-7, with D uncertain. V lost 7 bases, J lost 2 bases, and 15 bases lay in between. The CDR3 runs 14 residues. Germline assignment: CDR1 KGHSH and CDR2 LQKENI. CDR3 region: CASLPDGGPYEQYF. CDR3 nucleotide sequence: TGTGCCAGCTTGCCTGACGGTGGCCCCTACGAGCAGTACTTC.

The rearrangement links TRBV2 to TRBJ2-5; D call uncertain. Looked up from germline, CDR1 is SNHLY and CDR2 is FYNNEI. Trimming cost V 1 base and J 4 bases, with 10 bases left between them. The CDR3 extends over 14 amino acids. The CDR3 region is CASSEVPLGETQYF. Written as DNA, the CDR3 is TGTGCCAGCAGTGAAGTTCCATTAGGAGAGACCCAGTACTTC. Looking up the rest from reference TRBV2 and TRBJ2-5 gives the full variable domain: EPEVTQTPSHQVTQMGQEVILRCVPISNHLYFYWYRQILGQKVEFLVSFYNNEISEKSEIFDDQFSVERPDGSNFTLKIRSTKLEDSAMYFCASSEVPLGETQYFGPGTRLLVL.

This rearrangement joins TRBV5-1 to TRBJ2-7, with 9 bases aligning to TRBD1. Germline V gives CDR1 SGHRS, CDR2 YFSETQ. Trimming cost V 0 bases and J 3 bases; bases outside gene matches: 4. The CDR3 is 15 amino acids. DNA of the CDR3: TGCGCCAGCAGCTTGGGACAGGGGGTTCTCTACGAGCAGTACTTC. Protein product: CASSLGQGVLYEQYF.

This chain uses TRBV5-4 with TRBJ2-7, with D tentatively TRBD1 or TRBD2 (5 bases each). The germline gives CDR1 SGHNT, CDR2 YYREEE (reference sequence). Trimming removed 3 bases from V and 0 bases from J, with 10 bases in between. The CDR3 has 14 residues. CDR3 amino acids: CASSWDGSSYEQYF. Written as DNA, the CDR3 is TGTGCCAGCAGCTGGGACGGCAGCTCCTACGAGCAGTACTTC. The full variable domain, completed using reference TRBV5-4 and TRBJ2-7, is ETGVTQSPTHLIKTRGQQVTLRCSSQSGHNTVSWYQQALGQGPQFIFQYYREEENGRGNFPPRFSGLQFPNYSSELNVNALELDDSALYLCASSWDGSSYEQYFGPGTRLTVT.

The CDR3 DNA is TGCGCCAGCAGCTTGGACGGCCAACCCTACAATGAGCAGTTCTTC. Translating gives CASSLDGQPYNEQFF. The J gene is TRBJ2-1, the V gene TRBV5-1; D gene unclear. Germline V lookup: CDR1 SGHRS, CDR2 YFSETQ. Trimming pared 0 bases from V and 2 bases from J, leaving 9 bases between. The CDR3 runs 15 residues.

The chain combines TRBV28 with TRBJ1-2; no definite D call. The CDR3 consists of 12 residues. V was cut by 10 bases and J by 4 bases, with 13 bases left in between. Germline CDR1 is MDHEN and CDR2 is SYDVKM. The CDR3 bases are TGTGCCATTTCGGAGGGAGCCTATGGCTACACCTTC. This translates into CAISEGAYGYTF.

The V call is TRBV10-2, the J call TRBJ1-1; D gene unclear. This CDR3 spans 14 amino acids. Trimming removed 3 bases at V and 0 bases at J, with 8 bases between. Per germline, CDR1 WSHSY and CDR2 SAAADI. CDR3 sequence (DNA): TGCGCCAGCAGTGAAAGGGTTATGAACACTGAAGCTTTCTTT. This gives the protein CASSERVMNTEAFF.

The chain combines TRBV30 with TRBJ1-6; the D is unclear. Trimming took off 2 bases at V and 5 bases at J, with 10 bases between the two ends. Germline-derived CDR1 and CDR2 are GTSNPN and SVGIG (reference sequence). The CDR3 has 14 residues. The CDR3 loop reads CAWSIGLNNSPLHF. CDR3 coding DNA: TGTGCCTGGAGTATAGGGCTTAATAATTCACCCCTCCACTTT. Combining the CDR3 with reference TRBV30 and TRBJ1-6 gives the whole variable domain SQTIHQWPATLVQPVGSPLSLECTVEGTSNPNLYWYRQAAGRGLQLLFYSVGIGQISSEVPQNLSASRPQDRQFILSSKKLLLSDSGFYLCAWSIGLNNSPLHFGNGTRLTVT.

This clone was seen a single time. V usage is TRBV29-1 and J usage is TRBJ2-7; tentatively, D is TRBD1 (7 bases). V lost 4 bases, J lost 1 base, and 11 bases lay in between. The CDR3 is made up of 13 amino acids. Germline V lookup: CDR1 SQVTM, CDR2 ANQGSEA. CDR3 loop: CSVGQGGSYEQYF. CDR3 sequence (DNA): TGCAGCGTTGGACAGGGAGGATCCTACGAGCAGTACTTC.

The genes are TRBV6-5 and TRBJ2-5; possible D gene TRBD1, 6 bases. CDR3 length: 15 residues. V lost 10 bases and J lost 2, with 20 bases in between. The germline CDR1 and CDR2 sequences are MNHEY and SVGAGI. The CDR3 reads CATLTGSWGQETQYF. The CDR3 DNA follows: TGTGCCACCTTAACAGGGAGTTGGGGACAAGAGACCCAGTACTTC.

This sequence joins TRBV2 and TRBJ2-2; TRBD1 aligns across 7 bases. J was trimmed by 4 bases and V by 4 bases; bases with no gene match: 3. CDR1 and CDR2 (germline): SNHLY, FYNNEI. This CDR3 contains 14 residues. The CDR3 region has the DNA TGTGCCAGCAGTGCGGCAGGGGGCACCGGGGAGCTGTTTTTT. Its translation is CASSAAGGTGELFF. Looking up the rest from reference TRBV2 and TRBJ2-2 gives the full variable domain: EPEVTQTPSHQVTQMGQEVILRCVPISNHLYFYWYRQILGQKVEFLVSFYNNEISEKSEIFDDQFSVERPDGSNFTLKIRSTKLEDSAMYFCASSAAGGTGELFFGEGSRLTVL.

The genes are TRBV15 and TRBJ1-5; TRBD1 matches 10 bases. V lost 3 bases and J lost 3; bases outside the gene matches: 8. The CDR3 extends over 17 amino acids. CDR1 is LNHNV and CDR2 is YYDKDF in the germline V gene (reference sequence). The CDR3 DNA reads TGTGCCACCAGCAGCCGGGACAGGGGCTACTACAATCAGCCCCAGCATTTT. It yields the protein CATSSRDRGYYNQPQHF.

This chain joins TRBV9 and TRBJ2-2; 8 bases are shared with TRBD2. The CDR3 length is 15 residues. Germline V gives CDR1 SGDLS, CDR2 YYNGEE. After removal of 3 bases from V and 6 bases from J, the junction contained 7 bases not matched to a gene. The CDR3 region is CASSASGSIAGELFF. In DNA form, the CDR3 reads TGTGCCAGCAGCGCCAGCGGGAGCATAGCCGGGGAGCTGTTTTTT.

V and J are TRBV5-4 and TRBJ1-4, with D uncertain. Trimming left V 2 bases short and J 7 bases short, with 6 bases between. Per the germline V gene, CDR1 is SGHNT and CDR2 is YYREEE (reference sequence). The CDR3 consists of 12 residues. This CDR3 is CASSFFSEKLFF. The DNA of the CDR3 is TGTGCCAGCAGCTTTTTCTCTGAAAAACTGTTTTTT.

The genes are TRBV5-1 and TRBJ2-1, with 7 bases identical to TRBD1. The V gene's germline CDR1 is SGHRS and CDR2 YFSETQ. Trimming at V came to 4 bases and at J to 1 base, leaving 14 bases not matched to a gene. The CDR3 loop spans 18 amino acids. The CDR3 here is CASSPGWGQSISYNEQFF. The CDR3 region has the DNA TGCGCCAGCAGCCCTGGGTGGGGACAGTCCATATCCTACAATGAGCAGTTCTTC. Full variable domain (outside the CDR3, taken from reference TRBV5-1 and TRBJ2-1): KAGVTQTPRYLIKTRGQQVTLSCSPISGHRSVSWYQQTPGQGLQFLFEYFSETQRNKGNFPGRFSGRQFSNSRSEMNVSTLELGDSALYLCASSPGWGQSISYNEQFFGPGTRLTVL.

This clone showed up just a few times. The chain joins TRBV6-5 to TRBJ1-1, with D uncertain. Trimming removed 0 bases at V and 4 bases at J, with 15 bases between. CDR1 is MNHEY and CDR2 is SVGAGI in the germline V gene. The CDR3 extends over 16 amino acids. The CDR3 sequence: CASSYSGRRGSTEAFF. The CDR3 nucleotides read TGTGCCAGCAGTTACTCTGGCAGACGGGGAAGCACTGAAGCTTTCTTT.

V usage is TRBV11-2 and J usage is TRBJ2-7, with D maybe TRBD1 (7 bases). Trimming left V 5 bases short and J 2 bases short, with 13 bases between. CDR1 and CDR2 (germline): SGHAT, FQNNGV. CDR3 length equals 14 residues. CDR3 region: CASSQDREAYEQYF. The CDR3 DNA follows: TGTGCCAGCAGCCAAGACAGGGAGGCCTACGAGCAGTACTTC.

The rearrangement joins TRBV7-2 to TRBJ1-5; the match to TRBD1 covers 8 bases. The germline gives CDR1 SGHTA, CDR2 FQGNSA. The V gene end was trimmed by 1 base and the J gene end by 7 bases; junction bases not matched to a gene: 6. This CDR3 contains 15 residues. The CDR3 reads CASSLGPDRAQPQHF. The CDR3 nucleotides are TGTGCCAGCAGCTTAGGGCCGGACAGGGCCCAGCCCCAGCATTTT.